Below, one TCR beta chain is given with its context. V lost 7 bases to trimming and J lost 2 bases, with 18 bases between them. CDR1 and CDR2 (germline): ENHRY, SYGVKD. This CDR3 comprises 16 residues. As processed by the authors: Amplification of reference gene primers was used by the study to estimate nucleated cell counts. The table came from immunoSEQ multiplex PCR; TCRdb's copy has only in-frame clones and leaves some out. That table furnishes V, J and clone size, whereas the DNA furnished D and trimming. The repertoire consists of roughly 90,000 clones, with 80% occurring once and the leading ten covering 10%. The data derive from a study of blood T cell repertoires in COVID-19. Study summary: Spain, Italy and the United States supplied samples that represented acute and convalescent COVID-19.

The sequence derives from a woman aged 70-85 years with acute or convalescent COVID-19. The rearrangement links TRBV10-3 to TRBJ2-1; a weak D match, TRBD2 (6 bases). Sequenced sample: peripheral blood. The CDR3 bases are TGTGCCATCAAATCCGGACTACGGACTACCTACAATGAGCAGTTCTTC. Translated: CAIKSGLRTTYNEQFF.